This T cell receptor (beta chain) was captured by sequencing in a study of control samples from healthy donors and cancer patients. Unmatched junction bases numbered 6, after V lost 1 base and J lost 3 bases. This CDR3 comprises 15 residues. Germline-derived CDR1 and CDR2 are LGHDT and YNNKEL (reference sequence). Assay used: immunoSEQ multiplex PCR; TCRdb lists only in-frame clones, some missing. The sample carries some 120,000 clones, about 90% recorded once. Specimen: blood. This TCR was sampled from a man younger than 35 in good health. The V gene is TRBV3-1 (or the pseudogene TRBV3-2), the J gene TRBJ2-7; TRBD2 agrees at 7 bases. DNA for the CDR3: TGTGCCAGCAGCCAAGCGGGACTACCCTTCTACGAGCAGTACTTC. Translating it yields CASSQAGLPFYEQYF.